This T cell receptor (beta chain) was found in a study of T cell changes during pregnancy in multiple sclerosis. The CDR3 totals 15 residues. The V gene lost 0 bases and the J gene lost 11 bases, with 14 bases spanning the gap. Per the germline V gene, CDR1 is LNHNV and CDR2 is YYDKDF (reference sequence). TCRdb keeps only in-frame clones here, not all; method: immunoSEQ multiplex PCR. This sample yields tens of thousands of clones, of which around 90% are seen a single time; under 2% belongs to the top ten. This clonotype was obtained from a female donor with multiple sclerosis, enrolled in a pregnancy study. The source was peripheral blood, collected in the second trimester of pregnancy. The chain couples TRBV15 to TRBJ1-6; a weak D match, TRBD1 (5 bases). As DNA, the CDR3 is TGTGCCACCAGCAGAGATGGTGGGGCCTTGACACCCCTCCACTTT. Protein: CATSRDGGALTPLHF.